These 20 T cell receptor beta chains came from one sample sequenced in a study of shared clonotypes between healthy human individuals (TCRdb year 2020). CD8 naive samples consisted of CD45RO-negative cells that were positively selected for CCR7, yielding a CD45RA+CCR7+ population without TemRA cells. The library was obtained by the immunoSEQ multiplex PCR assay. TCRdb limited this immuneACCESS table to in-frame rearrangements with V and J called. A share of clones is missing; checked studies link under half to unresolved V genes, and the rest is unexplained. The sample includes about 680,000 clones, with 92% observed a single time. The top ten clonotypes cover approximately 24% of the sample. The sequencing input was naive CD8+ T cells sorted from blood. In light of the paper, this sample's cell subset or site label describes: CD45RA+CCR7+. These receptors all stem from a man aged 25 to 40 in good health.

The chain has TRBV29-1 and TRBJ2-2; D is unresolved. Per germline, CDR1 SQVTM and CDR2 ANQGSEA. V shed 6 bases and J shed 5 bases, with 13 bases lying between them. The CDR3 sequence is 13 residues long. The CDR3 sequence is CSVHWLVTGELFF. CDR3 DNA: TGCAGCGTCCACTGGCTTGTGACCGGGGAGCTGTTTTTT.

V and J are TRBV7-9 and TRBJ2-1; 11 nucleotides line up with TRBD2. CDR1 and CDR2 from the germline V gene are SEHNR and FQNEAQ (reference sequence). CDR3 length equals 15 residues. The V and J ends lost 3 bases and 6 bases, in that order; junction bases with no gene match: 4. The chain's CDR3 is CASSFHGLAGNEQFF. The CDR3 DNA reads as TGTGCCAGCAGCTTTCACGGACTAGCGGGCAATGAGCAGTTCTTC.

This clone turned up a few times. This chain joins TRBV2 and TRBJ1-1; D is undetermined. Germline loops: CDR1 SNHLY, CDR2 FYNNEI. V lost 3 bases to trimming and J lost 10 bases, with 12 bases between them. This CDR3 comprises 12 residues. CDR3 DNA: TGTGCCAGCAGTGACGCCCCCGGTAGAGCTTTCTTT. Its protein is CASSDAPGRAFF. The whole variable domain, filled in from reference TRBV2 and TRBJ1-1, reads EPEVTQTPSHQVTQMGQEVILRCVPISNHLYFYWYRQILGQKVEFLVSFYNNEISEKSEIFDDQFSVERPDGSNFTLKIRSTKLEDSAMYFCASSDAPGRAFFGQGTRLTVV.

V gene TRBV6-4 combines with J gene TRBJ2-1; D not resolved. With 0 bases removed from V and 8 bases from J, the gap between germline ends came to 8 bases. CDR1 MRHNA and CDR2 SNTAGT come from the germline V gene. CDR3 size: 13 residues. CDR3 bases: TGTGCCAGCAGTGACTCTTGGATGCATGAGCAGTTCTTC. Protein product: CASSDSWMHEQFF.

The chain recombines TRBV4-1 with TRBJ2-1; D may be TRBD1 (6 bases). Germline CDR1 reads MGHRA; CDR2 reads YSYEKL. The V end lost 6 bases, the J end lost 6 bases, and 24 bases lay between the germline ends. The CDR3 consists of 17 residues. CDR3 protein: CASRSLYDRNFSNEQFF. DNA for the CDR3: TGCGCCAGCAGAAGCTTGTACGACAGGAATTTCTCCAATGAGCAGTTCTTC.

V usage is TRBV6-6 and J usage is TRBJ2-1, with 11 bases aligning to TRBD2. The V segment lost 7 bases and the J segment 4 bases; nucleotides outside the gene matches: 6. This CDR3 is built from 15 residues. CDR1 and CDR2 (germline): MNHNY, SVGAGI (reference sequence). In nucleotides, the CDR3 is TGTGCCAGCACCTTAGCGGGAGGGCCGTACAATGAGCAGTTCTTC. It is translated as CASTLAGGPYNEQFF.

The chain joins TRBV5-6 to TRBJ2-7, with no clear D. The CDR3 is 15 residues long. With 4 bases removed from V and 2 bases from J, the gap between germline ends came to 16 bases. The germline CDR1 and CDR2 sequences are SGHDT and YYEEEE. The CDR3 region is CASSLPGHLPYEQYF. In nucleotides, the CDR3 is TGTGCCAGCAGCCTGCCCGGGCATCTACCCTACGAGCAGTACTTC. Looking up the rest from reference TRBV5-6 and TRBJ2-7 gives the full variable domain: DAGVTQSPTHLIKTRGQQVTLRCSPKSGHDTVSWYQQALGQGPQFIFQYYEEEERQRGNFPDRFSGHQFPNYSSELNVNALLLGDSALYLCASSLPGHLPYEQYFGPGTRLTVT.

The V gene is TRBV29-1, the J gene TRBJ2-7; 9 bases fit TRBD2. CDR3 length: 14 amino acids. J was trimmed by 7 bases and V by 4 bases; bases with no gene match: 11. CDR1 SQVTM and CDR2 ANQGSEA come from the germline V gene. The DNA for the CDR3 is TGCAGCGTTGGTAGGCGCGGGAGGGCCCAGGAGCAGTACTTC. Residues: CSVGRRGRAQEQYF.

A word on this clone: The identical CDR3 is also encoded by other nucleotide sequences in the sample. The rearrangement joins TRBV27 to TRBJ1-1; D gene ambiguous. Germline values: CDR1 MNHEY, CDR2 SMNVEV (reference sequence). The CDR3 consists of 13 residues. V was cut by 4 bases and J by 2 bases, with 8 bases left in between. CDR3 bases: TGTGCCAGCAGTTACCGGGAAAACACTGAAGCTTTCTTT. The encoded protein is CASSYRENTEAFF.

The gene calls are TRBV27 and TRBJ2-7; TRBD1 aligns across 7 bases. V trimming: 6 bases; J trimming: 3 bases; junction bases outside the gene matches: 5. The CDR3 spans 13 residues. Germline CDR1 reads MNHEY; CDR2 reads SMNVEV (reference sequence). The CDR3 loop is CASRPGQSYEQYF. CDR3 DNA sequence: TGTGCCAGCAGACCGGGACAGAGCTACGAGCAGTACTTC.

The chain joins TRBV6-5 to TRBJ2-7, with D maybe TRBD1 (6 bases). Trimming shortened V by 0 bases and J by 5 bases, and 11 bases separated the two germline ends. This CDR3 has 14 amino acids. Germline-derived CDR1 and CDR2 are MNHEY and SVGAGI. The CDR3 region has the DNA TGTGCCAGCAGTTACTCGGGGGCAGTGGACGAGCAGTACTTC. Translated, it gives CASSYSGAVDEQYF.

This clone was seen only once. The sample contains more than one DNA sequence encoding this CDR3. J is TRBJ2-1 and V is TRBV18; D remains ambiguous. CDR3 length: 12 amino acids. CDR1 is KGHSH, CDR2 LQKENI, per germline. V was clipped by 0 bases and J by 6 bases, with 3 bases between them. CDR3 DNA sequence: TGTGCCAGCTCACCACCGGGCAATGAGCAGTTCTTC. Translation: CASSPPGNEQFF.

This clone was picked up one time. The chain is built from TRBV2 and TRBJ2-3; 8 bases map to TRBD1. The CDR3 contains 15 residues. V was pared by 10 bases and J by 0 bases, with 9 bases of the junction left unmatched. Germline V gene sequence: CDR1 SNHLY, CDR2 FYNNEI. The CDR3 protein is CANDVRGPSTDTQYF. The CDR3 nucleotides read TGTGCCAACGATGTCAGGGGGCCGAGCACAGATACGCAGTATTTT. Full variable domain (outside the CDR3, taken from reference TRBV2 and TRBJ2-3): EPEVTQTPSHQVTQMGQEVILRCVPISNHLYFYWYRQILGQKVEFLVSFYNNEISEKSEIFDDQFSVERPDGSNFTLKIRSTKLEDSAMYFCANDVRGPSTDTQYFGPGTRLTVL.

This chain joins TRBV19 and TRBJ1-5; TRBD1 matches at 8 bases. Trimming removed 5 bases from V and 5 bases from J; junction bases left unmatched: 2. The CDR3 length is 13 residues. Per germline, CDR1 LNHDA and CDR2 SQIVND (reference sequence). The CDR3 spells CASSPGGYQPQHF. The CDR3 region has the DNA TGTGCCAGTAGTCCAGGGGGCTATCAGCCCCAGCATTTT.

On this clone: The sample has other DNA sequences that encode this CDR3 too. CDR3 sequence (DNA): TGTGCCAGCAGCCCCAGCGGGAGCTCCTACGAGCAGTACTTC. Protein sequence: CASSPSGSSYEQYF. J is TRBJ2-7 and V is TRBV5-6, with 8 bases fitting TRBD2. This CDR3 is 14 amino acids long. J lost 0 bases, V lost 4 bases, and 3 bases had no gene match. CDR1 and CDR2 (germline): SGHDT, YYEEEE.

The gene calls are TRBV11-2 and TRBJ1-4; D is possibly TRBD1 (6 bases). With 8 bases removed from V and 3 bases from J, the gap between germline ends came to 16 bases. This CDR3 contains 15 residues. Germline lookup yields CDR1 SGHAT and CDR2 FQNNGV. The CDR3 coding sequence is TGTGCCAGCGGGTGGTCCAGGACAGCTAATGAAAAACTGTTTTTT. Encoded protein: CASGWSRTANEKLFF.

The CDR3 region has the DNA TGTGCCAGCAGTCCCCTAGCGGGAGTACGGGAGCAGTTCTTC. Residues: CASSPLAGVREQFF. The chain links TRBV27 to TRBJ2-1; 10 bases align to TRBD2. CDR1 MNHEY and CDR2 SMNVEV come from the germline V gene (reference sequence). The V and J ends lost 5 bases and 10 bases, in that order; junction bases with no gene match: 8. This CDR3 contains 14 residues.

V usage is TRBV9 and J usage is TRBJ2-3; 7 bases align to TRBD2. There are 17 residues in the CDR3. The trim removed 2 bases at V and 2 bases at J, leaving 11 bases unmatched. Germline V gene data show CDR1 as SGDLS and CDR2 as YYNGEE. For the CDR3, the DNA is TGTGCCAGCAGCGTCCTTTCCCTAGCGGACCACACAGATACGCAGTATTTT. It encodes CASSVLSLADHTDTQYF.

The chain recombines TRBV27 with TRBJ2-3; D is undetermined. Germline CDR1 reads MNHEY; CDR2 reads SMNVEV (reference sequence). The CDR3 spans 13 residues. V lost 5 bases, J lost 0 bases, and 6 bases lay in between. This CDR3 is CASSQPSTDTQYF. CDR3 nucleotides: TGTGCCAGCAGTCAGCCTAGCACAGATACGCAGTATTTT.

V is TRBV2 and J is TRBJ1-5; D possibly corresponds to TRBD1 (6 bases). Per germline, CDR1 SNHLY and CDR2 FYNNEI. Trimming shortened V by 6 bases and J by 5 bases, and 14 bases separated the two germline ends. The CDR3 runs 14 residues. For the CDR3, the DNA is TGTGCCAGCAGAGGTTCACAGGGTGATCAGCCCCAGCATTTT. Its translation is CASRGSQGDQPQHF.